This T cell receptor beta chain stems from a study of T cell responses to AZD1222 COVID-19 vaccine. Findings of the study overall: Repertoires in all cases were sampled only once the peak T cell response had passed.

Second-dose intervals of approximately 4 or approximately 12 weeks were pooled. Comments on this clone: What it binds is unknown.

The table came from immunoSEQ multiplex PCR; TCRdb's copy has only in-frame clones and leaves some out. The table lists about 140,000 clones, over 80% of them singletons, with around 3.5% in the top ten. The CDR3 consists of 13 residues. V lost 3 bases to trimming and J lost 4 bases, with 9 bases between them. Germline V gives CDR1 SEHNR, CDR2 FQNEAQ (reference sequence). The sample consisted of peripheral blood, taken 28 days after the second AZD1222 dose. The rearrangement joins TRBV7-9 to TRBJ1-2, with a tentative D call TRBD1 (5 bases). The sequence derives from an adult who received the AZD1222 COVID-19 vaccine. The CDR3 region is CASSFQGVYGYTF. CDR3 bases: TGTGCCAGCAGCTTTCAGGGAGTCTATGGCTACACCTTC.